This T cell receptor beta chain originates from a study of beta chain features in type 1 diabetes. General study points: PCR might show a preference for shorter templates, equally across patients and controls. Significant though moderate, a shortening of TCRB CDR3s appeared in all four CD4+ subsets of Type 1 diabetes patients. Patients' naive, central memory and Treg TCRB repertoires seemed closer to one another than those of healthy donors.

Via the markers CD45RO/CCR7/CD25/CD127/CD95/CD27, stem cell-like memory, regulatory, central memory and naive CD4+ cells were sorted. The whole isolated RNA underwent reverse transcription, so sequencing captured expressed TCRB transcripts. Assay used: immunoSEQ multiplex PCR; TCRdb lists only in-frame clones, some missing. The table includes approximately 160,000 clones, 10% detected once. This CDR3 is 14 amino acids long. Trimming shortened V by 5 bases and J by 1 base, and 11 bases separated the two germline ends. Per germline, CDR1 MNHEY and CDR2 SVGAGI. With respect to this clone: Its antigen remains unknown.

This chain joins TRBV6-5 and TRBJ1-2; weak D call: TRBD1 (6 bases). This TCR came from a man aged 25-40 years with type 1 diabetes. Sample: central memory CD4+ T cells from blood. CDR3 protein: CASSERQDNYGYTF. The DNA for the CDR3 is TGTGCCAGCAGTGAACGACAGGATAACTATGGCTACACCTTC.